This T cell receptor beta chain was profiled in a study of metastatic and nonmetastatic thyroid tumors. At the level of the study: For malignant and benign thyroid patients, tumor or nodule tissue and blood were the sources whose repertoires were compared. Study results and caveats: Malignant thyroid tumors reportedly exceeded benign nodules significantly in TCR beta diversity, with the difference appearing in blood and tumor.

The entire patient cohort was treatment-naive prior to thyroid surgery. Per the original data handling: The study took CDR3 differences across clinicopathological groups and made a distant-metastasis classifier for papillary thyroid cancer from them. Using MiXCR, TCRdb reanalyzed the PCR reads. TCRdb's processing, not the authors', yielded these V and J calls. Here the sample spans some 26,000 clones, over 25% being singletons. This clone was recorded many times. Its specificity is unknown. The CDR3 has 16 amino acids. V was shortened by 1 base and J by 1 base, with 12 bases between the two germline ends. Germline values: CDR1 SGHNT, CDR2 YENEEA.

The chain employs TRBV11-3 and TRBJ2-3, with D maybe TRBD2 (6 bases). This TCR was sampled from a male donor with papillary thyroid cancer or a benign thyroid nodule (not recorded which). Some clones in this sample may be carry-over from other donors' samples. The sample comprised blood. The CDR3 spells CASSLGLLAGTDTQYF. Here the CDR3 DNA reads TGTGCCAGCAGCTTAGGTTTACTAGCAGGCACAGATACGCAGTATTTT.